Below are 27 T cell receptor beta chains sequenced from a single sample in a study of cytomegalovirus exposure and HLA in healthy donors. 13 Jbeta primers and 60 Vbeta primers were used for the PCR. The table came from immunoSEQ multiplex PCR; TCRdb's copy has only in-frame clones and leaves some out. The sample carries 100,000 to 150,000 clones, approximately 80% recorded once. Sequenced material: PBMCs. These receptors came from a human donor in good health.

The chain links TRBV19 to TRBJ2-7; maybe TRBD1 (6 bases). CDR1 is LNHDA, CDR2 SQIVND, per germline (reference sequence). This CDR3 has 14 amino acids. Trimming removed 11 bases at V and 6 bases at J, with 23 bases between. CDR3 residues: CASSNWGPLAEQYF. Written as DNA, the CDR3 is TGTGCCTCCTCCAACTGGGGGCCCCTAGCCGAGCAGTACTTC. Filled out from reference TRBV19 and TRBJ2-7, the complete variable domain reads DGGITQSPKYLFRKEGQNVTLSCEQNLNHDAMYWYRQDPGQGLRLIYYSQIVNDFQKGDIAEGYSVSREKKESFPLTVTSAQKNPTAFYLCASSNWGPLAEQYFGPGTRLTVT.

The chain employs TRBV6-5 and TRBJ1-1; 7 nucleotides match TRBD1. The CDR3 totals 14 residues. Germline V gives CDR1 MNHEY, CDR2 SVGAGI. V was pared by 7 bases and J by 1 base, with 6 bases of the junction left unmatched. The CDR3 sequence: CASKEDRANTEAFF. CDR3 DNA: TGTGCCAGCAAAGAAGACAGGGCGAACACTGAAGCTTTCTTT.

V gene TRBV6-1 combines with J gene TRBJ1-2; possibly TRBD1 for D (5 bases). The CDR3 length is 13 residues. Trimming removed 3 bases from V and 7 bases from J, with 12 bases in between. Germline CDR1 MNHNS, CDR2 SASEGT. The CDR3 loop is CASSEGRVGGYTF. The DNA for the CDR3 is TGTGCCAGCAGTGAGGGCAGGGTGGGTGGCTACACCTTC.

This clone was observed a handful of times. This chain links TRBV6-5 with TRBJ1-1; D gene unclear. Germline CDR1 is MNHEY and CDR2 is SVGAGI. The CDR3 extends over 13 amino acids. Trimming left V 0 bases short and J 5 bases short, with 7 bases between. Here the CDR3 DNA reads TGTGCCAGCAGTTACTCACGGGTTACTGAAGCTTTCTTT. Amino acids: CASSYSRVTEAFF.

The chain recombines TRBV7-9 with TRBJ2-7; 14 bases match TRBD2. The CDR3 has 15 amino acids. Germline lookup yields CDR1 SEHNR and CDR2 FQNEAQ (reference sequence). Trimming removed 5 bases from V and 7 bases from J; junction bases left unmatched: 7. The CDR3 sequence is CASSPGLAGVVEQYF. The CDR3 bases are TGTGCCAGCAGCCCGGGACTAGCGGGAGTAGTTGAGCAGTACTTC. Full variable domain (rest looked up from reference TRBV7-9 and TRBJ2-7): DTGVSQNPRHKITKRGQNVTFRCDPISEHNRLYWYRQTLGQGPEFLTYFQNEAQLEKSRLLSDRFSAERPKGSFSTLEIQRTEQGDSAMYLCASSPGLAGVVEQYFGPGTRLTVT.

Of note for this clone: One end of the junction fails to match germline, which may point to a read error. The chain carries TRBV6-1 and TRBJ2-5; TRBD2 agrees at 12 bases. Germline V gives CDR1 MNHNS, CDR2 SASEGT. The CDR3 loop spans 15 amino acids. The CDR3 nucleotides read TGTGCCATCAGTGACCGGACTAGCGGGACGGAGACCCAGTACTTC. It specifies CAISDRTSGTETQYF.

This clone was seen a few times. CDR3: CASSASGSTDTQYF. The DNA for the CDR3 is TGTGCCAGCAGCGCTAGCGGTAGCACAGATACGCAGTATTTT. The J gene is TRBJ2-3, the V gene TRBV9; TRBD2 matches 7 bases. CDR3 length: 14 residues. J lost 0 bases, V lost 3 bases, and 1 base had no gene match. Per germline, CDR1 SGDLS and CDR2 YYNGEE.

The chain combines TRBV27 with TRBJ2-2; maybe TRBD2 (6 bases). The ends were cut back, 6 bases at V and 4 bases at J, with 12 bases in the middle. Per the germline V gene, CDR1 is MNHEY and CDR2 is SMNVEV (reference sequence). The CDR3 contains 14 residues. CDR3 nucleotide sequence: TGTGCCAGCAGCATAGGAGGGACCACCGGGGAGCTGTTTTTT. Amino acid sequence: CASSIGGTTGELFF.

This sequence joins TRBV7-2 and TRBJ2-1; D remains unclear. V was pared by 5 bases and J by 8 bases, with 13 bases between. Germline assignment: CDR1 SGHTA and CDR2 FQGNSA. The CDR3 contains 13 residues. DNA of the CDR3: TGTGCCAGCAGCGTTGACTTCAACTATGAGCAGTTCTTC. As protein: CASSVDFNYEQFF.

The gene calls are TRBV28 and TRBJ1-6, with 10 nucleotides matching TRBD1. With V trimmed by 7 bases and J by 8 bases, 5 bases remained unmatched. The CDR3 runs to 14 residues. Germline V gene sequence: CDR1 MDHEN, CDR2 SYDVKM. For the CDR3, the DNA is TGTGCCAGCATCCCGGGACAGGGGTATTCACCCCTCCACTTT. Amino acid sequence: CASIPGQGYSPLHF.

CDR3: CASSVEGRVASGNTIYF. The DNA of the CDR3 is TGTGCCAGCAGCGTAGAGGGCAGGGTGGCTTCAGGAAACACCATATATTTT. The gene calls are TRBV9 and TRBJ1-3; possible D gene TRBD1, 5 bases. Germline V CDR1 and CDR2: SGDLS, YYNGEE. CDR3 length: 17 residues. Trimming removed 0 bases at V and 4 bases at J, with 17 bases between.

This clone was found once. This chain's CDR3 is CASSLAGSDQPQHF. CDR3 nucleotides: TGCGCCAGCAGCTTGGCCGGGTCCGATCAGCCCCAGCATTTT. The chain has TRBV5-1 and TRBJ1-5, with D unresolved. V lost 0 bases and J lost 5, with 9 bases in between. CDR1 is SGHRS and CDR2 is YFSETQ in the germline V gene. CDR3 size: 14 residues.

This chain connects TRBV7-3 to TRBJ1-1; TRBD1 is a possible D gene (5 bases). CDR3 length equals 13 residues. The germline V and J ends were trimmed by 3 bases and 3 bases, with 8 bases remaining between them. CDR1 and CDR2 (germline): SGHTA, FQGTGA. The CDR3 coding sequence is TGTGCCAGCAGCTTCGGCAGGGACACTGAAGCTTTCTTT. This translates into CASSFGRDTEAFF.

The V gene is TRBV7-6, the J gene TRBJ1-5, with D uncertain. Germline V gene lookup returns CDR1 SGHVS and CDR2 FNYEAQ. Between the trimmed V and J ends, which lost 2 bases and 4 bases, there was a span of 6 bases. The CDR3 sequence is 13 residues long. CDR3 sequence reads: CASSLRTNQPQHF. The CDR3 nucleotides are TGTGCCAGCAGCTTACGTACTAATCAGCCCCAGCATTTT.

The V call is TRBV7-6, the J call TRBJ2-2; the D gene is possibly TRBD1 (5 bases). The CDR3 covers 16 residues. Germline-derived CDR1 and CDR2 are SGHVS and FNYEAQ. V was trimmed by 2 bases and J by 2 bases, leaving 12 bases between them. The DNA for the CDR3 is TGTGCCAGCAGCTTAAGGGCAGGGATTAACACCGGGGAGCTGTTTTTT. Translated, it gives CASSLRAGINTGELFF.

The chain carries TRBV7-6 and TRBJ2-7, with a weak D call TRBD2 (7 bases). CDR3 length equals 15 residues. Germline V gives CDR1 SGHVS, CDR2 FNYEAQ. Trimming stripped 6 bases from V and 3 bases from J, with 18 bases between. The CDR3 DNA follows: TGTGCCAGCAGTTCCGGGGGGCCCCTCTTCTACGAGCAGTACTTC. The encoded protein is CASSSGGPLFYEQYF. The full variable domain, in which reference TRBV7-6 and TRBJ2-7 provide the parts outside the CDR3, is GAGVSQSPRYKVTKRGQDVALRCDPISGHVSLYWYRQALGQGPEFLTYFNYEAQQDKSGLPNDRFSAERPEGSISTLTIQRTEQRDSAMYRCASSSGGPLFYEQYFGPGTRLTVT.

Comments on this clone: This CDR3 is also generated by other DNA sequences in the sample. CDR3 in amino acids: CASSPWTSSTDTQYF. The CDR3, as DNA: TGTGCCAGCTCTCCCTGGACAAGTAGCACAGATACGCAGTATTTT. The rearrangement links TRBV18 to TRBJ2-3, with D maybe TRBD1 (5 bases). CDR1 is KGHSH and CDR2 is LQKENI in the germline V gene. V lost 6 bases, J lost 0 bases, and 13 bases lay in between. The CDR3 extends over 15 amino acids.

The chain has TRBV6-1 and TRBJ2-1; 7 bases are shared with TRBD1. CDR3 length: 15 residues. CDR1 is MNHNS and CDR2 is SASEGT in the germline V gene. V dropped 9 bases and J dropped 9; count of bases not matched to a gene: 17. The CDR3 region is CASNPPGPKGAEQFF. The CDR3, as DNA: TGTGCCAGTAATCCCCCGGGACCCAAGGGGGCTGAGCAGTTCTTC.

V gene TRBV10-3 combines with J gene TRBJ1-5; TRBD1 matches 9 bases. CDR3 size: 17 residues. Germline CDR1 is ENHRY and CDR2 is SYGVKD. J lost 2 bases, V lost 1 base, and 6 bases had no gene match. The CDR3 DNA reads TGTGCCATCAGTGAGTTCTTTAGGGACAGGGGCAATCAGCCCCAGCATTTT. This encodes CAISEFFRDRGNQPQHF.

The chain uses TRBV5-8 and TRBJ2-2; D not resolved. The CDR3 contains 16 residues. Per the germline V gene, CDR1 is SGHTS and CDR2 is YDEGEE. Trimming removed 2 bases at V and 4 bases at J, with 15 bases between. This CDR3 reads CASSFTAGSSTGELFF. The CDR3 coding sequence is TGTGCCAGCAGCTTCACGGCAGGCTCAAGCACCGGGGAGCTGTTTTTT.

CDR3 sequence (DNA): TGTGCCAGTAGTATAGGGGGGACTAGCGGGAGCTACAATGAGCAGTTCTTC. Translation gives CASSIGGTSGSYNEQFF. This rearrangement joins TRBV19 to TRBJ2-1; 14 bases line up with TRBD2. Germline assignment: CDR1 LNHDA and CDR2 SQIVND (reference sequence). Unmatched junction bases numbered 2, after V lost 1 base and J lost 3 bases. This CDR3 is built from 17 residues.

J is TRBJ2-5 and V is TRBV9; weak D call: TRBD1 (5 bases). The V and J ends lost 4 bases and 1 base respectively, with 8 bases between them. The CDR3 is 13 amino acids. Germline assignment: CDR1 SGDLS and CDR2 YYNGEE. The chain's CDR3 is CASSPQGQETQYF. The CDR3 bases are TGTGCCAGCAGCCCCCAGGGCCAAGAGACCCAGTACTTC.

This CDR3 is CASSSPLGLAGSARTDTQYF. The CDR3, as DNA: TGTGCCAGCAGCTCCCCCTTGGGACTAGCGGGAAGTGCCCGCACAGATACGCAGTATTTT. The chain employs TRBV9 and TRBJ2-3, with TRBD2 identical over 13 bases. After removal of 4 bases from V and 1 base from J, the junction contained 15 bases not matched to a gene. Germline V lookup: CDR1 SGDLS, CDR2 YYNGEE. The CDR3 is made up of 20 amino acids.

This clone was seen once. CDR3 sequence: CASSVDGGLGTEAFF. Written as DNA, the CDR3 is TGTGCCAGCAGCGTAGACGGGGGGCTGGGCACTGAAGCTTTCTTT. J is TRBJ1-1 and V is TRBV9; D may be TRBD1 (6 bases). The CDR3 extends over 15 amino acids. Trimming left V 0 bases short and J 4 bases short, with 13 bases between. The V gene's germline CDR1 is SGDLS and CDR2 YYNGEE. Full variable domain (outside the CDR3, taken from reference TRBV9 and TRBJ1-1): DSGVTQTPKHLITATGQRVTLRCSPRSGDLSVYWYQQSLDQGLQFLIQYYNGEERAKGNILERFSAQQFPDLHSELNLSSLELGDSALYFCASSVDGGLGTEAFFGQGTRLTVV.

The chain carries TRBV29-1 and TRBJ2-6, with 9 bases aligning to TRBD1. This CDR3 spans 15 amino acids. Germline CDR1 is SQVTM and CDR2 is ANQGSEA. With 5 bases clipped from V and 0 bases from J, the junction kept 2 bases outside the gene matches. Here the CDR3 DNA reads TGCAGCGTTCGGGGACAGGGCTCTGGGGCCAACGTCCTGACTTTC. Translating it yields CSVRGQGSGANVLTF.

There are a few counts of this clone. CDR3 loop: CASSPSGGPNTEAFF. The CDR3 DNA follows: TGTGCCAGCAGTCCCTCAGGGGGCCCGAACACTGAAGCTTTCTTT. V gene TRBV6-6 combines with J gene TRBJ1-1; 8 bases are a match to TRBD1. CDR3 length equals 15 residues. V shed 5 bases, J shed 1 base, and the junction held 6 bases outside the gene matches. Germline values: CDR1 MNHNY, CDR2 SVGAGI (reference sequence).

The chain has TRBV14 and TRBJ1-3; D may be TRBD1 (6 bases). The germline V gene has CDR1 SGHDN and CDR2 FVKESK. V lost 4 bases, J lost 2 bases, and 9 bases lay in between. The CDR3 is 14 residues long. The CDR3 region is CASSLGQPGNTIYF. The CDR3 nucleotides are TGTGCCAGCAGCCTAGGACAGCCTGGAAACACCATATATTTT.